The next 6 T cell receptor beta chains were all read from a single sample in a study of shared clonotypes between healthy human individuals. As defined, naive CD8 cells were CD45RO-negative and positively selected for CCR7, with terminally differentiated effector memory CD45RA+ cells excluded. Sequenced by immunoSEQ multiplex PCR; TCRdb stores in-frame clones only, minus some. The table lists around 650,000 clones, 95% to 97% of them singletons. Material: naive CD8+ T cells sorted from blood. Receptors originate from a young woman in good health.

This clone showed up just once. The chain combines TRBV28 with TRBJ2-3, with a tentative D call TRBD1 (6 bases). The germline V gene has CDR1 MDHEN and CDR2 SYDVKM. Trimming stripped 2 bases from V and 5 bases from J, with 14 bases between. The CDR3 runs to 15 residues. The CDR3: CASSLVGAFGDTQYF. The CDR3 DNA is TGTGCCAGCAGTTTAGTGGGGGCGTTTGGAGATACGCAGTATTTT.

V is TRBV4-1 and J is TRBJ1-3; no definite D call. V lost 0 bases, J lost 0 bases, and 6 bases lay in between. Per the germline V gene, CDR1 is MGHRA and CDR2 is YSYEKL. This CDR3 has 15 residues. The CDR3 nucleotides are TGCGCCAGCAGCCAAGATCCAGGCTCTGGAAACACCATATATTTT. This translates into CASSQDPGSGNTIYF.

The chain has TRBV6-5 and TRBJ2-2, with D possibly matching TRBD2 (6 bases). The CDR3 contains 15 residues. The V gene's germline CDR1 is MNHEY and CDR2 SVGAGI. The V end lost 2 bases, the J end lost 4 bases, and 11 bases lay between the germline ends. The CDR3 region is CASSYRGYGTGELFF. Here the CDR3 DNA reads TGTGCCAGCAGTTACCGGGGGTACGGCACCGGGGAGCTGTTTTTT.

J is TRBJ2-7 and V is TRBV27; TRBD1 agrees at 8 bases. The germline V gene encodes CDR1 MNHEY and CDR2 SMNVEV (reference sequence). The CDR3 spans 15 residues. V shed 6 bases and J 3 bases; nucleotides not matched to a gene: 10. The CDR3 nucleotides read TGTGCCAGCAGCCCGACAGGGGTGGGGTACTACGAGCAGTACTTC. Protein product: CASSPTGVGYYEQYF.

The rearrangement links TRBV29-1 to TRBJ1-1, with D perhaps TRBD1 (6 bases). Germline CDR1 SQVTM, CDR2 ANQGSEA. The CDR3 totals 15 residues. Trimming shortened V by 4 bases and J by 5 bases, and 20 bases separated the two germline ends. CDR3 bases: TGCAGCGTTGTCCTCCGGGAGGGGGGAAAAACTGAAGCTTTCTTT. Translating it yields CSVVLREGGKTEAFF.

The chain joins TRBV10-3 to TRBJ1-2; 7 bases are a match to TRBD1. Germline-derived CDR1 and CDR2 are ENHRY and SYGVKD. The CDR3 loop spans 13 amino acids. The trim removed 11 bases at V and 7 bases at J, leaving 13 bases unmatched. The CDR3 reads CARPPRQGCGYTF. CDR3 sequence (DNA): TGTGCCCGACCTCCAAGACAGGGCTGTGGCTACACCTTC.